One and the same sample provided the 5 T cell receptor beta chains below, sequenced in a study of beta chain features in type 1 diabetes (dated by TCRdb to the late 2010s). Preparation of the library involved the immunoSEQ multiplex PCR assay. All of the isolated RNA was reverse transcribed with the High Capacity cDNA Reverse Transcription Kit, so expressed TCRB transcripts were sequenced. Held by TCRdb, this immuneACCESS table contains in-frame sequences only and omits some clones. Under half of the omission traces to an unresolved V gene where checked; the cause of the rest is unknown. Recorded for this sample are 130,000 to 150,000 clones; approximately 52% of them occurred a single time. The ten top clones hold 0.35% to 0.5% of the sample. The sample was Tregs from blood. What the cell subset or site label conveys for this sample: regulatory CD4+ T cells. These receptors originate from a man between 18 and 35 years old in good health.

V is TRBV19 and J is TRBJ2-1; 8 bases map to TRBD1. There are 16 residues in the CDR3. Unmatched junction bases numbered 10, after V lost 3 bases and J lost 6 bases. Looked up from germline, CDR1 is LNHDA and CDR2 is SQIVND (reference sequence). CDR3 coding DNA: TGTGCCAGTAGTATTTGGCTGGACAGGGAGTTCAATGAGCAGTTCTTC. This encodes CASSIWLDREFNEQFF.

The chain uses TRBV9 and TRBJ1-1; no clear D gene. V was cut by 2 bases and J by 8 bases, with 19 bases left in between. CDR3 length: 15 amino acids. Germline-derived CDR1 and CDR2 are SGDLS and YYNGEE. The CDR3 coding sequence is TGTGCCAGCAGCGTTGATAGTTTGTCCTCTGCGGAAGCTTTCTTT. As protein: CASSVDSLSSAEAFF.

This clone was detected only a few times. The chain links TRBV5-1 to TRBJ2-5; perhaps TRBD2 as D (7 bases). Germline V gene lookup returns CDR1 SGHRS and CDR2 YFSETQ. The CDR3 sequence is 15 residues long. Between the trimmed V and J ends, which lost 3 bases and 1 base, there was a span of 13 bases. CDR3 DNA sequence: TGCGCCAGCAGCTCCATAAGGGGGGGCCAAGAGACCCAGTACTTC. Its protein is CASSSIRGGQETQYF.

The sample holds a few counts of this clone. The V gene is TRBV7-9, the J gene TRBJ1-2; no firm D call. This CDR3 comprises 15 residues. CDR1 and CDR2 from the germline V gene are SEHNR and FQNEAQ (reference sequence). V gave up 2 bases and J gave up 0 bases, with 10 bases separating them. DNA for the CDR3: TGTGCCAGCAGCTTACTGTCCAACTCTAACTATGGCTACACCTTC. This sequence encodes CASSLLSNSNYGYTF.

This clone appeared a single time. The chain has TRBV5-5 and TRBJ1-2; D might be TRBD1 (6 bases). This CDR3 comprises 16 residues. V was clipped by 3 bases and J by 1 base, with 16 bases between them. Germline loops: CDR1 SGHKS, CDR2 YYEKEE (reference sequence). The DNA of the CDR3 is TGTGCCAGCAGCTCACAGGGAGGGGGGCTTAACTATGGCTACACCTTC. This gives the protein CASSSQGGGLNYGYTF.